This T cell receptor beta chain was retrieved from a study of response to subunit inactivated influenza vaccine. This clonotype appeared many times. Each CDR3 protein is one row after TCRdb ran MiXCR on the RT-PCR reads. Among 150,000 to 200,000 distinct CDR3 sequences listed, approximately 12% were seen once. Trimming took 4 bases from V and 7 from J; bases not matched to a gene: 8. This CDR3 has 16 residues. Germline loops: CDR1 LGHNA, CDR2 YNFKEQ. Another study also made use of these data, one on T cells expressing NK-cell markers. That source notes: As the method of synthesis, 5'RACE template switching with UMIs yielded TCR beta cDNA. Seven of the eight sequenced donors were HCMV-seropositive; one was seronegative.

This sequence originates from a man aged 45 to 65 who received an inactivated influenza vaccine. The chain carries TRBV4-2 and TRBJ2-1; 12 positions agree with TRBD2. The sample was CD8+ T cells sorted from PBMCs, taken 11 to 12 days after vaccination. The CDR3 DNA reads as TGTGCCAGCAGCCCGGGACTAGCGGGCCCGCGGAATGAGCAGTTCTTC. Its protein product is CASSPGLAGPRNEQFF.